The 23 T cell receptor beta chains presented below share a single source sample, sequenced in a study of blood T cell repertoires in COVID-19. Using immunoSEQ multiplex PCR, the repertoire was profiled, and TCRdb retains in-frame clones only, with some absent. The sample holds roughly 190,000 clones, roughly 82% seen once. The sample comprised PBMCs or T cells enriched from blood (not recorded which). The receptors originated from a woman between 55 and 75 years old with acute COVID-19.

The chain combines TRBV9 with TRBJ2-3, with D possibly matching TRBD2 (5 bases). The CDR3 runs to 12 residues. Germline CDR1 reads SGDLS; CDR2 reads YYNGEE. Trimming stripped 3 bases from V and 11 bases from J, with 13 bases between. The CDR3: CASSAPSGMQYF. The CDR3, as DNA: TGTGCCAGCAGCGCACCCTCCGGGATGCAGTATTTT. Combining the CDR3 with reference TRBV9 and TRBJ2-3 gives the whole variable domain DSGVTQTPKHLITATGQRVTLRCSPRSGDLSVYWYQQSLDQGLQFLIQYYNGEERAKGNILERFSAQQFPDLHSELNLSSLELGDSALYFCASSAPSGMQYFGPGTRLTVL.

CDR3 residues: CASSPGQNYGYTF. CDR3 coding DNA: TGTGCCAGTAGTCCGGGACAGAACTATGGCTACACCTTC. The genes are TRBV19 and TRBJ1-2; the match to TRBD1 covers 7 bases. Germline V gene sequence: CDR1 LNHDA, CDR2 SQIVND (reference sequence). The CDR3 length is 13 residues. V lost 5 bases, J lost 2 bases, and 2 bases stayed unmatched.

There are a few counts of this clone. V gene TRBV29-1 combines with J gene TRBJ1-2, with TRBD1 identical over 7 bases. The CDR3 is 15 residues long. V was clipped by 3 bases and J by 5 bases; unmatched bases: 12. Germline assignment: CDR1 SQVTM and CDR2 ANQGSEA. The DNA of the CDR3 is TGCAGCGTTGAGCTAACAGGGGATGGGGGGTATGGCTACACCTTC. Protein sequence: CSVELTGDGGYGYTF.

This clone was seen just once. The genes are TRBV20-1 and TRBJ1-2; D is undetermined. The germline V gene encodes CDR1 DFQATT and CDR2 SNEGSKA (reference sequence). The length of the CDR3 is 12 residues. Trimming took off 3 bases at V and 3 bases at J, with 8 bases between the two ends. CDR3 DNA: TGCAGTGCTAGTCAACGAGACTATGGCTACACCTTC. This sequence encodes CSASQRDYGYTF.

This chain connects TRBV11-3 to TRBJ1-1, with D tentatively TRBD1 (5 bases). V lost 4 bases and J lost 2, with 8 bases in between. The CDR3 is made up of 13 amino acids. From germline, CDR1 is SGHNT and CDR2 YENEEA. Here the CDR3 reads CASSSRTNTEAFF. DNA for the CDR3: TGTGCCAGCAGCTCCCGGACAAACACTGAAGCTTTCTTT.

The sample holds a few counts of this clone. The chain carries TRBV6-4 and TRBJ1-1; no clear D gene. V lost 0 bases to trimming and J lost 3 bases, with 5 bases between them. The germline V gene encodes CDR1 MRHNA and CDR2 SNTAGT. The CDR3 is made up of 13 amino acids. In DNA, the CDR3 is TGTGCCAGCAGTGACTCTTCCGACACTGAAGCTTTCTTT. Translated: CASSDSSDTEAFF.

The chain has TRBV7-6 and TRBJ2-7, with 7 nucleotides matching TRBD2. This CDR3 comprises 15 residues. CDR1 and CDR2 (germline): SGHVS, FNYEAQ. Trimming cost V 3 bases and J 1 base; bases outside gene matches: 6. The CDR3 coding sequence is TGTGCCAGCAGCTTGGGGCGGGAGATTTCCTACGAGCAGTACTTC. Its translation: CASSLGREISYEQYF.

The chain uses TRBV11-2 and TRBJ2-7; 7 bases are a match to TRBD1. The germline V gene encodes CDR1 SGHAT and CDR2 FQNNGV. The CDR3 length is 12 residues. As DNA, the CDR3 is TGTGCCAGCAGCTTGGAGACAGGGACCTTTGCCGTC. Translation: CASSLETGTFAV.

The chain combines TRBV5-4 with TRBJ2-7, with unresolved D. V shed 0 bases and J shed 6 bases, with 7 bases lying between them. Germline V gene data show CDR1 as SGHNT and CDR2 as YYREEE (reference sequence). The CDR3 extends over 12 amino acids. The CDR3 is CASSLGAFEQYF. The CDR3 nucleotides read TGTGCCAGCAGCTTGGGTGCGTTCGAGCAGTACTTC.

The V gene is TRBV7-9, the J gene TRBJ1-1; 8 positions agree with TRBD1. The germline CDR1 and CDR2 sequences are SEHNR and FQNEAQ (reference sequence). The V gene end was trimmed by 3 bases and the J gene end by 6 bases; junction bases not matched to a gene: 9. The CDR3 spans 15 residues. CDR3 coding DNA: TGTGCCAGCAGCTTCGGTACAGGGGGTTTGGCTGAAGCTTTCTTT. Its translation is CASSFGTGGLAEAFF.

This sequence joins TRBV6-2 or TRBV6-3 and TRBJ2-2; D is possibly TRBD2 (5 bases). Trimming pared 5 bases from V and 0 bases from J, leaving 7 bases between. The CDR3 is made up of 14 amino acids. CDR1 MNHEY and CDR2 SVGEGT come from the germline V gene. The DNA of the CDR3 is TGTGCCAGCAGTCGTAGCGCGAACACCGGGGAGCTGTTTTTT. The encoded protein is CASSRSANTGELFF.

The chain joins TRBV7-2 to TRBJ1-2; D unclear. Trimming removed 8 bases at V and 8 bases at J, with 15 bases between. The CDR3 length is 12 residues. The germline CDR1 and CDR2 sequences are SGHTA and FQGNSA. CDR3 sequence (DNA): TGTGCCAGCGCGGCACCCCCCCAGGGCTACACCTTC. Translated: CASAAPPQGYTF.

The J gene is TRBJ1-2, the V gene TRBV12-3 or TRBV12-4; D is perhaps TRBD1 (5 bases). This CDR3 contains 13 residues. The ends were cut back, 0 bases at V and 8 bases at J, with 10 bases in the middle. CDR3 sequence (DNA): TGTGCCAGCAGTTTAGCCGGGACTGGGGGCTACACCTTC. This codes for CASSLAGTGGYTF.

This chain joins TRBV30 and TRBJ1-1; 8 bases map to TRBD1. CDR1 and CDR2 from the germline V gene are GTSNPN and SVGIG (reference sequence). V lost 4 bases to trimming and J lost 8 bases; unmatched junction nucleotides: 3. The CDR3 consists of 11 residues. In DNA, the CDR3 is TGTGCCTGGAACCGGGACAGGGAAGCTTTCTTT. As protein: CAWNRDREAFF.

This chain uses TRBV5-1 with TRBJ2-1, with 8 nucleotides matching TRBD1. The junction had 11 bases not matched to a gene; V was cut back by 6 bases and J by 3 bases. The CDR3 contains 16 residues. Germline loops: CDR1 SGHRS, CDR2 YFSETQ. CDR3 in amino acids: CASTLGGRGLYNEQFF. DNA for the CDR3: TGCGCCAGCACCCTTGGGGGCAGGGGGCTCTACAATGAGCAGTTCTTC.

This rearrangement joins TRBV7-9 to TRBJ2-5, with D possibly TRBD2 on 5 matching bases. CDR1 and CDR2 (germline): SEHNR, FQNEAQ (reference sequence). CDR3 length: 14 residues. V shed 2 bases and J shed 2 bases, with 9 bases lying between them. The CDR3 here is CASSLFTGQETQYF. The CDR3 DNA sequence: TGTGCCAGCAGCTTATTTACGGGGCAAGAGACCCAGTACTTC.

This chain uses TRBV14 with TRBJ1-2, with unresolved D. Germline lookup yields CDR1 SGHDN and CDR2 FVKESK. V dropped 0 bases and J dropped 8 bases, with 10 bases sitting between them. The CDR3 runs to 13 residues. The CDR3 region has the DNA TGTGCCAGCAGCCAAGATACAGTTTCGGGCTACACCTTC. This gives the protein CASSQDTVSGYTF.

V usage is TRBV6-5 and J usage is TRBJ1-2; no definite D call. With 1 base removed from V and 2 bases from J, the gap between germline ends came to 14 bases. The CDR3 has 16 amino acids. Germline V gene data show CDR1 as MNHEY and CDR2 as SVGAGI. CDR3 amino acids: CASSYFTGEVNYGYTF. The CDR3 DNA sequence: TGTGCCAGCAGTTACTTTACCGGGGAGGTAAACTATGGCTACACCTTC.

This sequence joins TRBV7-8 and TRBJ1-2; 10 bases match TRBD1. This CDR3 has 18 amino acids. The V segment lost 2 bases and the J segment 5 bases; nucleotides outside the gene matches: 14. Germline-derived CDR1 and CDR2 are SGHVS and FQNEAQ. DNA of the CDR3: TGTGCCAGCAGCTTAAGAGGGGGGACAGGGGCAGTTGTATATGGCTACACCTTC. Translating gives CASSLRGGTGAVVYGYTF.

This clone was observed a single time. The gene calls are TRBV21-1 and TRBJ1-1; the listed D gene, TRBD1, was not tested against the DNA. TRBV21-1 is a known pseudogene. This CDR3 has 14 amino acids. This CDR3 is CASSQGVRNTEAFF. The CDR3 nucleotides read TGTGCCAGCAGCCAGGGGGTACGGAACACTGAAGCTTTCTTT.

This clone was counted only a few times. The V call is TRBV10-1, the J call TRBJ2-1; D remains ambiguous. The CDR3 extends over 14 amino acids. Trimming cost V 4 bases and J 3 bases, with 10 bases left between them. Germline V gene lookup returns CDR1 WNHNN and CDR2 SYGVQD (reference sequence). The CDR3 nucleotides are TGCGCCAGCAGTGCAGACTGGAACTACAATGAGCAGTTCTTC. It is translated as CASSADWNYNEQFF.

The rearrangement joins TRBV5-1 to TRBJ1-1, with 9 bases identical to TRBD1. CDR1 and CDR2 from the germline V gene are SGHRS and YFSETQ. V lost 3 bases, J lost 6 bases, and 9 bases stayed unmatched. The CDR3 contains 15 residues. The CDR3 reads CASSWALTGGAEAFF. CDR3 nucleotides: TGCGCCAGCAGCTGGGCCTTGACAGGGGGGGCTGAAGCTTTCTTT.

The chain recombines TRBV24-1 with TRBJ2-5; 9 bases align to TRBD2. Germline lookup yields CDR1 KGHDR and CDR2 SFDVKD. V trimming: 2 bases; J trimming: 4 bases; junction bases outside the gene matches: 7. The CDR3 consists of 16 residues. The chain's CDR3 is CATSDSGVAGAETQYF. In DNA form, the CDR3 reads TGTGCCACCAGTGATTCCGGGGTAGCGGGAGCAGAGACCCAGTACTTC.